One sample yielded the 9 T cell receptor beta chains listed below, sequenced in a study of shared clonotypes between healthy human individuals. Sequencing was performed with immunoSEQ multiplex PCR; in TCRdb, only in-frame clones are kept and a portion is missing. Of some 800,000 clones listed, 92% are singletons. Naive CD8 isolation took CD45RO-negative cells positively selected for CCR7 and excluded terminally differentiated effector memory CD45RA+ cells. Sequencing used naive CD8+ T cells sorted from blood. The receptors shown here come from a man aged 30 to 45 in good health.

This clone has a single count. This chain links TRBV28 with TRBJ1-1, with D unclear. V was trimmed by 3 bases and J by 1 base, leaving 9 bases between them. This CDR3 is built from 14 residues. Germline values: CDR1 MDHEN, CDR2 SYDVKM. CDR3 amino acids: CASSFGPGNTEAFF. The CDR3 DNA sequence: TGTGCCAGCAGTTTCGGCCCAGGGAACACTGAAGCTTTCTTT.

This chain connects TRBV15 to TRBJ2-3; D remains unclear. Germline-derived CDR1 and CDR2 are LNHNV and YYDKDF (reference sequence). Trimming cost V 4 bases and J 2 bases, with 13 bases left between them. The CDR3 loop spans 15 amino acids. The CDR3 region is CATSNSARHTDTQYF. As DNA, the CDR3 is TGTGCCACCAGCAACTCGGCGCGACACACAGATACGCAGTATTTT.

This chain links TRBV27 with TRBJ2-1; 7 bases map to TRBD2. Trimming took 7 bases from V and 4 from J; bases not matched to a gene: 16. The CDR3 loop spans 17 amino acids. Germline V lookup: CDR1 MNHEY, CDR2 SMNVEV (reference sequence). CDR3 sequence reads: CASNGLEAGAGYNEQFF. The CDR3 DNA reads TGTGCCAGCAACGGGTTAGAGGCGGGAGCCGGGTACAATGAGCAGTTCTTC.

V and J are TRBV18 and TRBJ2-7; the D gene is possibly TRBD2 (6 bases). The germline gives CDR1 KGHSH, CDR2 LQKENI. Trimming left V 4 bases short and J 1 base short, with 8 bases between. The CDR3 has 13 residues. CDR3 sequence (DNA): TGTGCCAGCTCACACGGGAGTTCCTACGAGCAGTACTTC. It specifies CASSHGSSYEQYF. Together with reference TRBV18 and TRBJ2-7, the CDR3 gives the full variable domain: NAGVMQNPRHLVRRRGQEARLRCSPMKGHSHVYWYRQLPEEGLKFMVYLQKENIIDESGMPKERFSAEFPKEGPSILRIQQVVRGDSAAYFCASSHGSSYEQYFGPGTRLTVT.

This clone came up once. The chain is built from TRBV14 and TRBJ1-3; D is perhaps TRBD1 (6 bases). Looked up from germline, CDR1 is SGHDN and CDR2 is FVKESK. Trimming pared 0 bases from V and 1 base from J, leaving 19 bases between. The CDR3 loop spans 19 amino acids. As DNA, the CDR3 is TGTGCCAGCAGCCAAGATCGGGTGGGACAAGTAATATCTGGAAACACCATATATTTT. Translation: CASSQDRVGQVISGNTIYF.

The chain couples TRBV7-9 to TRBJ1-2; 7 nucleotides line up with TRBD1. The CDR3 spans 14 residues. Germline V gives CDR1 SEHNR, CDR2 FQNEAQ (reference sequence). J gave up 6 bases and V 1 base, and 5 bases lay outside the gene matches. The CDR3 bases are TGTGCCAGCAGCTTAGGGGTGGGACAGCATGGCTACACCTTC. This codes for CASSLGVGQHGYTF.

The chain uses TRBV2 and TRBJ2-3; 10 bases are shared with TRBD2. V gave up 7 bases and J gave up 5 bases; unmatched junction bases: 6. This CDR3 is built from 14 residues. Germline CDR1 reads SNHLY; CDR2 reads FYNNEI. The CDR3 loop reads CASTSSGSGDTQYF. The CDR3 nucleotides read TGTGCCAGCACATCTAGCGGGAGCGGAGATACGCAGTATTTT.

J is TRBJ1-4 and V is TRBV5-8; 10 nucleotides line up with TRBD1. Germline trimming cut 3 bases from V and 8 bases from J; bases unmatched to any gene: 4. CDR3 size: 14 residues. From germline, CDR1 is SGHTS and CDR2 YDEGEE. CDR3 sequence (DNA): TGTGCCAGCAGCTACGGACAGGGGGAAGAAAAACTGTTTTTT. This codes for CASSYGQGEEKLFF.

V and J are TRBV5-4 and TRBJ2-7, with D possibly matching TRBD2 (6 bases). Trimming stripped 2 bases from V and 0 bases from J, with 9 bases between. CDR3 length equals 14 residues. Germline V lookup: CDR1 SGHNT, CDR2 YYREEE (reference sequence). CDR3 in DNA: TGTGCCAGCAGCTTCCCTAGCGACTCCTACGAGCAGTACTTC. Its translation is CASSFPSDSYEQYF.